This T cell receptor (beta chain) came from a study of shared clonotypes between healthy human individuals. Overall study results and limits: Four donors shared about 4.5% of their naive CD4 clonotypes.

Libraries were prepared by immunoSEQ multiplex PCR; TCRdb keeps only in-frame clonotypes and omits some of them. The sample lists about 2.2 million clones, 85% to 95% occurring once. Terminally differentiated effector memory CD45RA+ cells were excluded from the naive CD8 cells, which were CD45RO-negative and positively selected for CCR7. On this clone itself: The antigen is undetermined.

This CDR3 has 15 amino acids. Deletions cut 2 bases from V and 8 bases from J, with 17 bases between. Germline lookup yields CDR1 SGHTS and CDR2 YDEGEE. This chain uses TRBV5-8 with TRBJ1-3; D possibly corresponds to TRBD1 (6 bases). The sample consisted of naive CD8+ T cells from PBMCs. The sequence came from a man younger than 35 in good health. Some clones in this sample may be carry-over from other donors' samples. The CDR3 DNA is TGTGCCAGCAGCTTTACAGGGCTCGAAGGGGACACCATATATTTT. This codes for CASSFTGLEGDTIYF. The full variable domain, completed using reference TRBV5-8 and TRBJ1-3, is EAGVTQSPTHLIKTRGQQATLRCSPISGHTSVYWYQQALGLGLQFLLWYDEGEERNRGNFPPRFSGRQFPNYSSELNVNALELEDSALYLCASSFTGLEGDTIYFGEGSWLTVV.